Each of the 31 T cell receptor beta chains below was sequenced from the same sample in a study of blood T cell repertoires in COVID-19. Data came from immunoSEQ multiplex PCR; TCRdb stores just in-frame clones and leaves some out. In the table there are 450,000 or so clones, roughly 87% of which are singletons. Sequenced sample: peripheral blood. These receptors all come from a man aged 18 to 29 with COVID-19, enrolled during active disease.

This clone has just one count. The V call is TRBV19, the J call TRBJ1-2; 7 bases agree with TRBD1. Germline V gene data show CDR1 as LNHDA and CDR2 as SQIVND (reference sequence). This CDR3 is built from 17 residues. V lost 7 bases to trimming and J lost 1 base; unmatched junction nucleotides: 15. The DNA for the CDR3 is TGTGCCAGTACCCAATCCGGGACAGCAGTGTATAACTATGGCTACACCTTC. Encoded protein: CASTQSGTAVYNYGYTF.

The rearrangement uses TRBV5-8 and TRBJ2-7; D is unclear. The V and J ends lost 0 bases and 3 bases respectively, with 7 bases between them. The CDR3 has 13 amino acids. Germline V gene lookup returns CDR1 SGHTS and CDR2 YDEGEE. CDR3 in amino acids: CASSLERYYEQYF. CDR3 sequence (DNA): TGTGCCAGCAGCTTGGAACGGTACTACGAGCAGTACTTC.

The CDR3, as DNA: TGTGCCAGTAGTATAGCCCGGGAGGGGACAGATACGCAGTATTTT. It specifies CASSIAREGTDTQYF. The chain carries TRBV19 and TRBJ2-3; 8 nucleotides align to TRBD2. The CDR3 length is 15 residues. After removal of 1 base from V and 3 bases from J, the junction contained 3 bases not matched to a gene. CDR1 is LNHDA and CDR2 is SQIVND in the germline V gene (reference sequence).

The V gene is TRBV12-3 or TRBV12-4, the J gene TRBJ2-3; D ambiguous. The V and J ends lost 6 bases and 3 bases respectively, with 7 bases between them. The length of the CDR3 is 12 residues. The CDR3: CASRPETDTQYF. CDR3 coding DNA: TGTGCCAGCAGGCCAGAAACAGATACGCAGTATTTT.

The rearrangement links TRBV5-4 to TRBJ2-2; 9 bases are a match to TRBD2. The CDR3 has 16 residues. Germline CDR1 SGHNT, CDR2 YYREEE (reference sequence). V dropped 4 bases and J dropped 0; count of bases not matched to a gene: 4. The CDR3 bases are TGTGCCAGCAGCCAAGGACTAGCGACGAACACCGGGGAGCTGTTTTTT. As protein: CASSQGLATNTGELFF.

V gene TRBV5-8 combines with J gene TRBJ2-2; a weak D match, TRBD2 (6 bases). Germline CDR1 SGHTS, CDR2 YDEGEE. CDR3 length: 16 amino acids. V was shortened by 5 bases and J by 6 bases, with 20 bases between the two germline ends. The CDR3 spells CASSPFRGSGPGELFF. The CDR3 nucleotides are TGTGCCAGCAGTCCCTTCCGGGGGTCAGGTCCCGGGGAGCTGTTTTTT.

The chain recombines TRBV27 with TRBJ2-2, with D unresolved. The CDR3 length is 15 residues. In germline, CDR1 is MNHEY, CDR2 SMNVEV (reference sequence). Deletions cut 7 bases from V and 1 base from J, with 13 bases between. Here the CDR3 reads CASTPHRQNTGELFF. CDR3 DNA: TGTGCCAGCACCCCCCACCGACAGAACACCGGGGAGCTGTTTTTT.

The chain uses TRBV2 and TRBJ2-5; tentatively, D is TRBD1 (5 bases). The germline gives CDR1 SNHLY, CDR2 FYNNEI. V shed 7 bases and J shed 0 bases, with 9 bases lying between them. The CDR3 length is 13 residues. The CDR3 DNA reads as TGTGCCAGCAACAGGAACCACCAAGAGACCCAGTACTTC. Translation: CASNRNHQETQYF. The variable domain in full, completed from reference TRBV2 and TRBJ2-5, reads EPEVTQTPSHQVTQMGQEVILRCVPISNHLYFYWYRQILGQKVEFLVSFYNNEISEKSEIFDDQFSVERPDGSNFTLKIRSTKLEDSAMYFCASNRNHQETQYFGPGTRLLVL.

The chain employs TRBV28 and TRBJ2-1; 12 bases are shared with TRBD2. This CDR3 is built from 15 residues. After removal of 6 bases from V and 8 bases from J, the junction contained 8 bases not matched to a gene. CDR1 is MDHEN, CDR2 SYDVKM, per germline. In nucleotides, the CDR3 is TGTGCCAGCAGCCCGGCTAGCGGGAGGGGGTATGAGCAGTTCTTC. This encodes CASSPASGRGYEQFF.

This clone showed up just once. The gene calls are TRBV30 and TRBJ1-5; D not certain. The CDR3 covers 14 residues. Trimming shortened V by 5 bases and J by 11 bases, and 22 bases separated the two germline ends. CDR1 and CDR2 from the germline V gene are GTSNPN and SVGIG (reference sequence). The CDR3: CAWERRAARRAQHF. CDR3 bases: TGTGCCTGGGAGCGAAGGGCCGCTCGGAGGGCCCAGCATTTT.

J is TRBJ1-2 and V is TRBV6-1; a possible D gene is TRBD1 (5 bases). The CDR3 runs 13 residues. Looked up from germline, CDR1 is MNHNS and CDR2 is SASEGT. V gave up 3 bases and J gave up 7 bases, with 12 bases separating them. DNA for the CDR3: TGTGCCAGCAGTGATTCGGGGGTCCGTGGCTACACCTTC. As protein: CASSDSGVRGYTF.

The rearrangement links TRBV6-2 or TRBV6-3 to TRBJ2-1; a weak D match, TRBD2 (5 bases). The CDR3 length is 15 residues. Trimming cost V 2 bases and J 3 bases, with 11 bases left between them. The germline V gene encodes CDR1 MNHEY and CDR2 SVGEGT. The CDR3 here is CASSYGTGIYNEQFF. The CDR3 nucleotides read TGTGCCAGCAGTTACGGCACGGGAATCTACAATGAGCAGTTCTTC.

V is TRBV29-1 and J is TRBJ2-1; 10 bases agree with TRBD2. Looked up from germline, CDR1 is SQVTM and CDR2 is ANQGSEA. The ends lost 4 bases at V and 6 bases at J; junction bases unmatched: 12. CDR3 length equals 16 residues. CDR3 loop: CSVGAEREGRANEQFF. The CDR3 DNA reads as TGCAGCGTTGGGGCTGAGCGGGAGGGCCGGGCCAATGAGCAGTTCTTC.

CDR3 region: CASSFLQGGRKYF. CDR3 nucleotides: TGTGCCAGCAGCTTTCTTCAGGGGGGAAGGAAGTACTTC. This sequence joins TRBV5-6 and TRBJ2-7, with D possibly TRBD1 on 7 matching bases. V was clipped by 2 bases and J by 11 bases, with 17 bases between them. This CDR3 contains 13 residues. The germline gives CDR1 SGHDT, CDR2 YYEEEE.

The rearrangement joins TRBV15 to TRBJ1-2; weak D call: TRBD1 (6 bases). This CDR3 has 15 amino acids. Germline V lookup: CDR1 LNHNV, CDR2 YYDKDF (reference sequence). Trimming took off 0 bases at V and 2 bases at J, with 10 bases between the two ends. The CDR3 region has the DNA TGTGCCACCAGCAGAGACCTTACAGGGAACTATGGCTACACCTTC. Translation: CATSRDLTGNYGYTF. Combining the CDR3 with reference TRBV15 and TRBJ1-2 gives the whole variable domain DAMVIQNPRYQVTQFGKPVTLSCSQTLNHNVMYWYQQKSSQAPKLLFHYYDKDFNNEADTPDNFQSRRPNTSFCFLDIRSPGLGDTAMYLCATSRDLTGNYGYTFGSGTRLTVV.

CDR3 sequence (DNA): TGTGCCAGCGCTCTCAAGGACAGCGGATACAATGAGCAGTTCTTC. Protein product: CASALKDSGYNEQFF. This chain joins TRBV2 and TRBJ2-1; D might be TRBD1 (6 bases). The CDR3 is 15 amino acids. Germline values: CDR1 SNHLY, CDR2 FYNNEI. V lost 8 bases and J 4 bases, leaving 18 bases between the germline ends.

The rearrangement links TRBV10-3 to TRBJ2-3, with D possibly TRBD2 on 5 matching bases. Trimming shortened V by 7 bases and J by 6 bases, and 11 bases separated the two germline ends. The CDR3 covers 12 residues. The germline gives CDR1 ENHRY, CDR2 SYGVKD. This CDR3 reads CAINEGLDTQYF. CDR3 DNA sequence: TGTGCCATCAACGAGGGATTGGATACGCAGTATTTT.

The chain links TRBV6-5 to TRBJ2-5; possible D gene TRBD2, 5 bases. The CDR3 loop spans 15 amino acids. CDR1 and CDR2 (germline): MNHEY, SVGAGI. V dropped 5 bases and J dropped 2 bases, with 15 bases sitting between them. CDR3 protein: CASSRFGLLQETQYF. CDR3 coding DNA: TGTGCCAGCAGTCGTTTCGGACTGTTACAAGAGACCCAGTACTTC.

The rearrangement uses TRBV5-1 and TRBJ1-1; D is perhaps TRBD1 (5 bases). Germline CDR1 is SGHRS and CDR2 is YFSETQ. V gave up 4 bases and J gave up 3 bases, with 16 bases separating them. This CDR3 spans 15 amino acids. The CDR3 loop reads CASSPAVGLDTEAFF. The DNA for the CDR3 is TGCGCCAGCAGCCCTGCTGTGGGACTGGACACTGAAGCTTTCTTT.

The CDR3 loop is CASSLKSSPLHF. As DNA, the CDR3 is TGTGCCAGCAGTTTAAAGAGTTCACCCCTCCACTTT. This chain links TRBV28 with TRBJ1-6, with unresolved D. V shed 2 bases and J shed 9 bases, with 5 bases lying between them. Per germline, CDR1 MDHEN and CDR2 SYDVKM. This CDR3 contains 12 residues.

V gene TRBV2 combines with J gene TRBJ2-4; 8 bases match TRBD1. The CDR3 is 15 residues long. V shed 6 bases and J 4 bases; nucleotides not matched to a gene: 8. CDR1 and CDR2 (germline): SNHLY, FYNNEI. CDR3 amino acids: CASSRSDRVKNIQYF. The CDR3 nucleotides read TGTGCCAGCAGCCGGTCGGACAGGGTAAAAAACATTCAGTACTTC.

CDR3 loop: CASSSGTESTDTQYF. CDR3 nucleotide sequence: TGTGCCAGCAGCTCCGGGACAGAAAGCACAGATACGCAGTATTTT. The gene calls are TRBV3-1 (or the pseudogene TRBV3-2) and TRBJ2-3; 7 positions agree with TRBD1. V shed 5 bases, J shed 0 bases, and the junction held 5 bases outside the gene matches. CDR1 LGHDT and CDR2 YNNKEL come from the germline V gene (reference sequence). The length of the CDR3 is 15 residues.

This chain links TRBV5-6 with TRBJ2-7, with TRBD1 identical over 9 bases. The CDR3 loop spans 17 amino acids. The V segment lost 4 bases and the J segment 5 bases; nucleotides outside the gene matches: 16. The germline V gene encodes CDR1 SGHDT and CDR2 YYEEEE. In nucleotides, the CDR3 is TGTGCCAGCAGCCACAATCTCACGGGACAGGGTGAAAACGAGCAGTACTTC. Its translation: CASSHNLTGQGENEQYF.

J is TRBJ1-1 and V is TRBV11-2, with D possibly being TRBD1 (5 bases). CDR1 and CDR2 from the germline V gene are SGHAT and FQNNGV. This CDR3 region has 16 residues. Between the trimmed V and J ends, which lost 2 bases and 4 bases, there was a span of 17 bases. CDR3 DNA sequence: TGTGCCAGCAGCTTAATCCCACACGGGGGAGGCACTGAAGCTTTCTTT. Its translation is CASSLIPHGGGTEAFF.

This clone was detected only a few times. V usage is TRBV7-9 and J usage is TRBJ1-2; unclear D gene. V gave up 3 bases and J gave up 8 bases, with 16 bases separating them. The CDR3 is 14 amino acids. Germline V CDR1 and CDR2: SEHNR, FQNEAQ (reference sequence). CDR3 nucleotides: TGTGCCAGCAGCTTGGAGGTTGAGCCGAGGGGCTACACCTTC. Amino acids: CASSLEVEPRGYTF.

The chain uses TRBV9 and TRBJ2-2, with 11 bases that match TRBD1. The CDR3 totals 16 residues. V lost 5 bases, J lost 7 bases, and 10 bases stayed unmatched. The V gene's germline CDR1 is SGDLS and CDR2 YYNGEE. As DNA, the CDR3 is TGTGCCAGCAGATCAGAAGGACAGGGGGCTATCGGGGAGCTGTTTTTT. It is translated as CASRSEGQGAIGELFF. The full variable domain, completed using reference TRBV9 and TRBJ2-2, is DSGVTQTPKHLITATGQRVTLRCSPRSGDLSVYWYQQSLDQGLQFLIQYYNGEERAKGNILERFSAQQFPDLHSELNLSSLELGDSALYFCASRSEGQGAIGELFFGEGSRLTVL.

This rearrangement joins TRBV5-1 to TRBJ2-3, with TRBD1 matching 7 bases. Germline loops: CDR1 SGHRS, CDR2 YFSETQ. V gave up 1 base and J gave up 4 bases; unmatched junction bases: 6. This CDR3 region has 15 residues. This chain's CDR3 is CASSLIRQGSDTQYF. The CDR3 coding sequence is TGCGCCAGCAGCTTGATCCGACAGGGCTCAGATACGCAGTATTTT. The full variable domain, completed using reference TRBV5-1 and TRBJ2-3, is KAGVTQTPRYLIKTRGQQVTLSCSPISGHRSVSWYQQTPGQGLQFLFEYFSETQRNKGNFPGRFSGRQFSNSRSEMNVSTLELGDSALYLCASSLIRQGSDTQYFGPGTRLTVL.

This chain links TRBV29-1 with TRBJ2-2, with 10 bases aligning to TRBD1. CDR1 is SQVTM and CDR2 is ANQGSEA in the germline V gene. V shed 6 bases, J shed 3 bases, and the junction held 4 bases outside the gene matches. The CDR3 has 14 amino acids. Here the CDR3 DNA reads TGCAGCGTGACCGGGACAGGGGACACCGGGGAGCTGTTTTTT. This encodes CSVTGTGDTGELFF.

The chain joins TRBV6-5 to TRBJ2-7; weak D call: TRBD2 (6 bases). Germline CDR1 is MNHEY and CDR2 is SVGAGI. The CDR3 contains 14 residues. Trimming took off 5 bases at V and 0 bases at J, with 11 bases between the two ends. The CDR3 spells CASSPGGNSYEQYF. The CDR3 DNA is TGTGCCAGCAGTCCCGGAGGGAACTCCTACGAGCAGTACTTC.

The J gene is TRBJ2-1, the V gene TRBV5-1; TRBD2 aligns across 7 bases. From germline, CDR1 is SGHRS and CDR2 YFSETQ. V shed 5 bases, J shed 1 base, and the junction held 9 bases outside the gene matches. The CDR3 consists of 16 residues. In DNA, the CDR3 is TGCGCCAGCAGAAATACGGCGGGAGAGTCCTACAATGAGCAGTTCTTC. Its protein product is CASRNTAGESYNEQFF.

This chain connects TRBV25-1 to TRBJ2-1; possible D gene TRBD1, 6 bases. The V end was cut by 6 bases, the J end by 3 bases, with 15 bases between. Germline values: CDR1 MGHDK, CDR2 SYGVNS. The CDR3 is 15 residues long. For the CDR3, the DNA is TGTGCCAGCAGACCCAACAGGGATTTCTACAATGAGCAGTTCTTC. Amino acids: CASRPNRDFYNEQFF.